Described below is a single TCR beta chain sequence and its context. The antigen is undetermined. This sample stems from a study of PD-1 blockade in classical Hodgkin lymphoma. Study conclusions and caveats: Baseline diversity in complete responders resembled that of newly diagnosed patients. Reports indicated that newly diagnosed patients had lower baseline TCR diversity than healthy donors did. By C4D1, diversity of CD4+ TCRs had risen significantly, whereas that of CD8+ TCRs had not.

Using immunoSEQ multiplex PCR, the repertoire was profiled, and TCRdb retains in-frame clones only, with some absent. The sample records several thousand clones, about 80% being singletons. Every single patient, without exception, relapsed after autologous stem cell transplantation, and brentuximab vedotin exposure varied. The study purified CD4+ T cells from thawed PBMCs using magnetic negative selection. The patients, who had relapsed/refractory classical Hodgkin lymphoma, achieved best responses of complete response, partial response or progressive disease. The CDR3 length is 15 residues. Looked up from germline, CDR1 is MNHNY and CDR2 is SVGAGI (reference sequence). Unmatched junction bases numbered 13, after V lost 6 bases and J lost 5 bases.

The receptor was derived from a human donor with classical Hodgkin lymphoma. The chain is built from TRBV6-6 and TRBJ2-7, with 7 bases fitting TRBD2. Source: CD4+ T cells from blood, taken at baseline. CDR3 amino acids: CASSHSRGRPHEQYF. CDR3 nucleotide sequence: TGTGCCAGCAGCCACTCTCGCGGGAGACCCCACGAGCAGTACTTC.